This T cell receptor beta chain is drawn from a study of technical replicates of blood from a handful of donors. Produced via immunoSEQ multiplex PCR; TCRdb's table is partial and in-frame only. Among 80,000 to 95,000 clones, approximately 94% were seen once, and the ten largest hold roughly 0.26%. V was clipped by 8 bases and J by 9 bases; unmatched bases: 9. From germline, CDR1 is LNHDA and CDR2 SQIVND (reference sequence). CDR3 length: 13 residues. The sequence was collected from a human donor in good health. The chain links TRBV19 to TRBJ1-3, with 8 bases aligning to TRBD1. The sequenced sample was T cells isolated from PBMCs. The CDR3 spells CASSDRGGFTIYF. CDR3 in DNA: TGTGCCAGTTCAGACAGGGGCGGATTCACCATATATTTT.